Presented here are 12 T cell receptor beta chains from one specimen sequenced in a study of blood T cell repertoires in COVID-19. Produced via immunoSEQ multiplex PCR; TCRdb's table is partial and in-frame only. This sample has under 140,000 clones; approximately 80% occur once, and the top ten carry 15% to 20%. Input material: peripheral blood. These receptors came from a woman aged 55-69 years with acute or convalescent COVID-19.

This clone is a singleton in its sample. V is TRBV11-2 and J is TRBJ2-3; D call uncertain. Germline CDR1 reads SGHAT; CDR2 reads FQNNGV. The CDR3 has 13 amino acids. The germline V and J ends were trimmed by 8 bases and 0 bases, with 9 bases remaining between them. Here the CDR3 DNA reads TGTGCCAGCGAGTACGCTAGCACAGATACGCAGTATTTT. Residues: CASEYASTDTQYF.

The chain joins TRBV18 to TRBJ2-2; 7 positions agree with TRBD2. The CDR3 length is 17 residues. The V segment lost 1 base and the J segment 1 base; nucleotides outside the gene matches: 6. Germline V lookup: CDR1 KGHSH, CDR2 LQKENI. CDR3 loop: CASSPLSSGVNTGELFF. For the CDR3, the DNA is TGTGCCAGCTCACCACTTTCAAGCGGGGTGAACACCGGGGAGCTGTTTTTT. The full variable domain, with the rest looked up from reference TRBV18 and TRBJ2-2, is NAGVMQNPRHLVRRRGQEARLRCSPMKGHSHVYWYRQLPEEGLKFMVYLQKENIIDESGMPKERFSAEFPKEGPSILRIQQVVRGDSAAYFCASSPLSSGVNTGELFFGEGSRLTVL.

The chain's CDR3 is CASSLQGGFNYGYTF. The CDR3 nucleotides read TGTGCCAGCAGCTTACAGGGAGGGTTTAACTATGGCTACACCTTC. The J gene is TRBJ1-2, the V gene TRBV7-2; D is possibly TRBD1 (5 bases). This CDR3 contains 15 residues. The V end lost 2 bases, the J end lost 1 base, and 11 bases lay between the germline ends. The germline V gene encodes CDR1 SGHTA and CDR2 FQGNSA.

The chain couples TRBV7-8 to TRBJ2-2; D is possibly TRBD2 (5 bases). Trimming cost V 6 bases and J 6 bases, with 20 bases left between them. The CDR3 covers 16 residues. CDR1 is SGHVS and CDR2 is FQNEAQ in the germline V gene. CDR3 sequence: CASRSKAGLGAGELFF. The CDR3 bases are TGTGCCAGCAGATCGAAGGCCGGCCTCGGGGCCGGGGAGCTGTTTTTT.

The chain is built from TRBV5-1 and TRBJ2-2, with D uncertain. Trimming cost V 4 bases and J 6 bases, with 7 bases left between them. This CDR3 comprises 12 residues. Germline-derived CDR1 and CDR2 are SGHRS and YFSETQ. CDR3 bases: TGCGCCAGCAGCCCCCCCGCCGGGGAGCTGTTTTTT. Amino acid sequence: CASSPPAGELFF.

The chain carries TRBV5-8 and TRBJ1-4, with D unclear. This CDR3 has 16 residues. Trimming removed 2 bases from V and 13 bases from J, with 24 bases in between. Looked up from germline, CDR1 is SGHTS and CDR2 is YDEGEE. The CDR3 spells CASSLWAGVGPNGLFF. The DNA for the CDR3 is TGTGCCAGCAGCTTATGGGCGGGCGTCGGACCGAACGGACTGTTTTTT. The variable domain in full, completed from reference TRBV5-8 and TRBJ1-4, reads EAGVTQSPTHLIKTRGQQATLRCSPISGHTSVYWYQQALGLGLQFLLWYDEGEERNRGNFPPRFSGRQFPNYSSELNVNALELEDSALYLCASSLWAGVGPNGLFFGSGTQLSVL.

This sequence joins TRBV6-4 and TRBJ2-5, with D possibly being TRBD1 (5 bases). This CDR3 is 13 amino acids long. Germline V gives CDR1 MRHNA, CDR2 SNTAGT. The ends were cut back, 4 bases at V and 2 bases at J, with 8 bases in the middle. CDR3 bases: TGTGCCAGCAGTGCCGACAGTCAAGAGACCCAGTACTTC. Translated, it gives CASSADSQETQYF.

The chain joins TRBV7-9 to TRBJ2-7, with TRBD1 matching over 10 bases. J was trimmed by 5 bases and V by 5 bases; bases with no gene match: 9. This CDR3 has 15 amino acids. CDR1 and CDR2 (germline): SEHNR, FQNEAQ (reference sequence). The CDR3 region has the DNA TGTGCCAGCAGCCCGCGGGACAGGGGTGTTCACGAGCAGTACTTC. Amino acids: CASSPRDRGVHEQYF.

The chain couples TRBV6-6 to TRBJ1-2; no clear D. The CDR3 has 14 residues. The V end lost 7 bases, the J end lost 4 bases, and 16 bases lay between the germline ends. The V gene's germline CDR1 is MNHNY and CDR2 SVGAGI (reference sequence). The CDR3 here is CASMPGPYLYGYTF. The DNA for the CDR3 is TGTGCCAGCATGCCGGGTCCGTACCTCTATGGCTACACCTTC.

The rearrangement uses TRBV6-5 and TRBJ1-2; D remains unclear. Germline CDR1 MNHEY, CDR2 SVGAGI. Trimming took 6 bases from V and 2 from J, leaving 13 bases between them. The CDR3 spans 14 residues. In DNA, the CDR3 is TGTGCCAGCAGGTTGACGGGAGGCAACTATGGCTACACCTTC. Translating it yields CASRLTGGNYGYTF.

The J gene is TRBJ2-7, the V gene TRBV28; 9 nucleotides match TRBD1. The V gene's germline CDR1 is MDHEN and CDR2 SYDVKM. V lost 6 bases, J lost 4 bases, and 7 bases stayed unmatched. The length of the CDR3 is 14 residues. The CDR3 sequence: CASRGQGSLYEQYF. CDR3 in DNA: TGTGCCAGCAGAGGACAGGGGTCTTTATACGAGCAGTACTTC.

The chain has TRBV19 and TRBJ1-4, with unresolved D. CDR3 length: 16 residues. CDR1 LNHDA and CDR2 SQIVND come from the germline V gene (reference sequence). V lost 3 bases, J lost 7 bases, and 18 bases lay in between. Here the CDR3 reads CASSIRITAGGEKLFF. CDR3 coding DNA: TGTGCCAGTAGTATTCGGATAACAGCTGGTGGTGAAAAACTGTTTTTT.